Detailed here is one T cell receptor beta chain. The data were taken from a study of Graves' ophthalmopathy and Graves' hyperthyroidism. Germline CDR1 MNHEY, CDR2 SVGAGI. This CDR3 comprises 15 residues. With V trimmed by 5 bases and J by 0 bases, 6 bases remained unmatched. RNA transcripts yielded amplified TCR beta CDR3 regions. HTBI primers were employed in first-round RT-PCR, then a second-round multiplex PCR followed. From the multiplex PCR reads, TCRdb called clonotypes with MiXCR, one entry per CDR3 protein. The sample holds roughly 600,000 distinct CDR3 sequences, approximately 37% seen once. The receptor's source is an adult man with Graves' hyperthyroidism. The J gene is TRBJ1-1, the V gene TRBV6-5; the match to TRBD1 covers 7 bases. Sequenced input: peripheral blood or thyroid tissue (not recorded which). The CDR3 region is CASSPYRGMNTEAFF. The CDR3 DNA reads as TGTGCCAGCAGTCCCTACAGGGGAATGAACACTGAAGCTTTCTTT.